These T cell receptor beta chains were read from a single sample in a study of cytomegalovirus exposure and HLA in healthy donors. The method was immunoSEQ multiplex PCR; TCRdb's version includes in-frame clones alone and lacks a portion of them. The table lists 150,000 to 200,000 clones, 80% to 90% of them singletons. Specimen: PBMCs. The receptors were gathered from a girl aged 2 to 9 in good health and CMV-seropositive. CDR3s include the opening cysteine and the closing phenylalanine or tryptophan. D genes are given only for firm matches. The size of a clone is reported for some rows only, either as once, few or many, or as a class for expanded clones.

once,TRBV30,TRBJ1-6,NA,CAWSVNEGHSPLHF,TGTGCCTGGAGCGTAAACGAGGGCCATTCACCCCTCCACTTT
NA,TRBV27,TRBJ2-1,NA,CASSLSGGPSWEQFF,TGTGCCAGCAGTTTATCAGGGGGTCCAAGCTGGGAGCAGTTCTTC
NA,TRBV5-4,TRBJ2-3,TRBD2,CASSLEGRGLRDTQYF,TGTGCCAGCAGCTTGGAAGGGCGGGGACTAAGAGATACGCAGTATTTT
NA,TRBV11-3,TRBJ2-7,NA,CASSLEGSSYEQYF,TGTGCCAGCAGCTTAGAGGGGAGCTCCTACGAGCAGTACTTC
NA,TRBV29-1,TRBJ1-6,NA,CSVGDINSPLHF,TGCAGCGTTGGGGACATAAATTCACCCCTCCACTTT
NA,TRBV9,TRBJ2-4,NA,CATRWAAKNIQYF,TGTGCCACCAGGTGGGCAGCCAAAAACATTCAGTACTTC
NA,TRBV7-2,TRBJ2-7,TRBD1,CASSLGQGAPYEQYF,TGTGCCAGCAGCTTAGGACAGGGGGCCCCCTACGAGCAGTACTTC
NA,TRBV19,TRBJ2-7,TRBD1,CASSQPGQVTYEQYF,TGTGCCAGTAGTCAGCCGGGACAGGTAACCTACGAGCAGTACTTC
NA,TRBV9,TRBJ2-3,TRBD1,CASSVEGQGATDTQYF,TGTGCCAGCAGCGTAGAGGGACAGGGGGCTACAGATACGCAGTATTTT
few,TRBV6-1,TRBJ1-4,NA,CASSEVGALNEKLFF,TGTGCCAGCAGTGAAGTTGGGGCTTTAAATGAAAAACTGTTTTTT
few,TRBV2,TRBJ2-7,NA,CASMARGLYEQYF,TGTGCCAGCATGGCCAGGGGTCTCTACGAGCAGTACTTC
NA,TRBV5-1,TRBJ2-7,TRBD2,CASSLGLAGGNEQYF,TGCGCCAGCAGCTTGGGACTAGCGGGAGGCAACGAGCAGTACTTC
NA,TRBV23-1,TRBJ2-7,NA,CASSHPSGQSYEQYF,TGCGCCAGCAGTCACCCCAGCGGACAGTCCTACGAGCAGTACTTC
NA,TRBV27,TRBJ2-7,NA,CASSREEGRSSYEQYF,TGTGCCAGCAGCCGCGAGGAGGGGAGGAGCTCCTACGAGCAGTACTTC
few,TRBV4-2,TRBJ2-1,NA,CASSQKRSVPDEQFF,TGTGCCAGCAGCCAAAAAAGGAGCGTGCCAGATGAGCAGTTCTTC
NA,TRBV6-5,TRBJ1-2,NA,CASRRTASYGYTF,TGTGCCAGCAGGAGGACAGCGAGCTATGGCTACACCTTC
NA,TRBV6-6,TRBJ2-2,NA,CASSYFGLADGELFF,TGTGCCAGCAGTTACTTCGGGCTAGCTGACGGGGAGCTGTTTTTT
NA,TRBV5-1,TRBJ2-1,NA,CASSPTGYNEQFF,TGCGCCAGCAGCCCGACAGGTTACAATGAGCAGTTCTTC
NA,TRBV13,TRBJ2-7,TRBD2,CASSPTPRGSGSYEQYF,TGTGCCAGCAGCCCGACCCCTCGTGGGAGCGGGAGCTACGAGCAGTACTTC
NA,TRBV5-1,TRBJ1-3,NA,CASSFGGEGNTIYF,TGCGCCAGCAGCTTCGGCGGGGAAGGAAACACCATATATTTT
few,TRBV4-1,TRBJ2-6,NA,CASSQASQGRNVLTF,TGCGCCAGCAGCCAGGCCTCACAGGGACGCAACGTCCTGACTTTC
NA,TRBV9,TRBJ1-1,NA,CASSARQGARTEAFF,TGTGCCAGCAGCGCCCGCCAAGGGGCTAGAACTGAAGCTTTCTTT
NA,TRBV29-1,TRBJ2-5,TRBD2,CSVGGTGGGSGETQYF,TGCAGCGTGGGGGGTACGGGGGGGGGCTCTGGTGAGACCCAGTACTTC
NA,TRBV7-2,TRBJ1-2,NA,CASSWTANYGYTF,TGTGCCAGCAGTTGGACAGCTAACTATGGCTACACCTTC
few,TRBV6-6,TRBJ1-2,NA,CASSYATSYGYTF,TGTGCCAGCAGTTACGCGACTTCCTATGGCTACACCTTC
NA,TRBV7-9,TRBJ1-2,TRBD1,CASSQEVAGGLEGYTF,TGTGCCAGCAGCCAGGAGGTTGCAGGGGGGCTGGAAGGCTACACCTTC
NA,TRBV4-1,TRBJ2-3,TRBD1,CASSQERGRRTDTQYF,TGCGCCAGCAGCCAAGAAAGGGGGCGCCGCACAGATACGCAGTATTTT
NA,TRBV5-1,TRBJ2-7,TRBD2,CASSQGSSGGYEQYF,TGCGCCAGCAGCCAGGGGTCTAGCGGGGGCTACGAGCAGTACTTC
NA,TRBV14,TRBJ2-7,NA,CASSPGQYDRFPYEQYF,TGTGCCAGCAGCCCGGGCCAGTACGACAGGTTCCCCTACGAGCAGTACTTC
NA,TRBV5-1,TRBJ2-7,NA,CASSFDTSYEQYF,TGCGCCAGCAGCTTTGACACTTCCTACGAGCAGTACTTC
NA,TRBV5-1,TRBJ2-3,TRBD2,CASSSAGGAADTQYF,TGCGCCAGCAGCTCGGCGGGGGGGGCCGCAGATACGCAGTATTTT
few,TRBV7-7,TRBJ1-1,NA,CASSLDRNTEAFF,TGTGCCAGCAGCTTAGATCGGAACACTGAAGCTTTCTTT
once,TRBV30,TRBJ2-7,NA,CAWSGGAGEQYF,TGTGCCTGGAGTGGCGGGGCAGGCGAGCAGTACTTC
once,TRBV15,TRBJ2-3,NA,CATSRGGGMADTQYF,TGTGCCACCAGCAGAGGGGGGGGCATGGCAGATACGCAGTATTTT
few,TRBV6-1,TRBJ2-7,NA,CASSETSLGYYEQYF,TGTGCCAGCAGTGAAACTAGCTTGGGGTACTACGAGCAGTACTTC
NA,TRBV13,TRBJ1-1,TRBD1,CASIRPNRGTAFF,TGTGCCAGCATCCGACCAAACAGGGGGACAGCTTTCTTT
NA,TRBV6-4,TRBJ2-2,NA,CASSDSEVSGELFF,TGTGCCAGCAGTGACTCGGAGGTGTCCGGGGAGCTGTTTTTT
NA,TRBV18,TRBJ1-4,NA,CASSPTLSATNEKLFF,TGTGCCAGCTCACCGACTTTATCCGCAACTAATGAAAAACTGTTTTTT
NA,TRBV28,TRBJ1-2,NA,CASSFPTGVAYGYTF,TGTGCCAGCAGTTTCCCGACAGGCGTCGCTTATGGCTACACCTTC
NA,TRBV11-2,TRBJ2-7,NA,CASSLGRSPSAYEQYF,TGTGCCAGCAGCTTAGGCCGGTCCCCATCCGCCTACGAGCAGTACTTC
few,TRBV5-1,TRBJ1-3,NA,CASSLDTSGNTIYF,TGCGCCAGCAGCTTGGACACCTCTGGAAACACCATATATTTT
NA,TRBV7-3,TRBJ2-1,TRBD2,CASSLLGTSGSNEQFF,TGTGCCAGCAGCTTATTGGGGACTAGCGGGAGTAATGAGCAGTTCTTC
NA,TRBV2,TRBJ1-5,NA,CASSVGGVVPSNQPQHF,TGTGCCAGCAGTGTGGGGGGAGTCGTTCCGAGCAATCAGCCCCAGCATTTT
once,TRBV6-1,TRBJ2-1,TRBD2,CASTGEGLRDEQFF,TGTGCCAGCACGGGGGAGGGCCTTCGCGATGAGCAGTTCTTC
few,TRBV14,TRBJ2-7,NA,CASSQGQRRWDEQYF,TGTGCCAGCAGCCAAGGGCAGCGACGTTGGGACGAGCAGTACTTC
NA,TRBV4-1,TRBJ1-4,TRBD1,CASRSPGQRNEKLFF,TGCGCCAGCAGATCCCCGGGACAGAGAAATGAAAAACTGTTTTTT
NA,TRBV5-1,TRBJ1-3,NA,CASSLGGVEDTIYF,TGCGCCAGCAGCTTGGGCGGGGTAGAGGACACCATATATTTT
NA,TRBV6-6,TRBJ1-1,TRBD1,CASRQGTGNMNTEAFF,TGTGCCAGCAGGCAGGGGACAGGGAACATGAACACTGAAGCTTTCTTT
NA,TRBV12-5,TRBJ2-5,NA,CASGLGRVQETQYF,TGTGCTAGTGGTTTGGGGAGGGTCCAAGAGACCCAGTACTTC
NA,TRBV30,TRBJ1-3,NA,CAWSDSGGNTIYF,TGTGCCTGGAGTGACAGTGGTGGAAACACCATATATTTT
NA,TRBV10-2,TRBJ1-1,NA,CASKSTVRVRSTEAFF,TGCGCCAGCAAATCGACGGTGAGGGTTCGGAGCACTGAAGCTTTCTTT
NA,TRBV5-4,TRBJ2-3,NA,CASSSAGTDTQYF,TGTGCCAGCAGCTCGGCGGGCACAGATACGCAGTATTTT